The 30 T cell receptor beta chains listed next were all sequenced from one sample in a study of blood T cells in healthy people across ages (dated by TCRdb to between 2014 and 2017). Libraries came from 5' RACE. A second about 7 to 12 cycle PCR used a sample-barcoded 5' primer and a J-beta primer mix. TCRdb trimmed public reads at Q25 via fastp, called clones via MiXCR and kept in-frame beta chains. Each CDR3 protein appears once, grouped with its most common genes and DNA. This sample lists 1.8 million or so distinct CDR3 sequences; roughly two fifths were detected once. The ten most abundant clones make up roughly 24% of the sample. Input material: blood. Receptors originate from a human donor in good health.

The chain couples TRBV12-3 or TRBV12-4 to TRBJ1-6; D gene ambiguous. Trimming removed 5 bases from V and 6 bases from J, with 14 bases in between. This CDR3 has 15 residues. CDR3 coding DNA: TGTGCCAGCAGTCCCTTCGCCGGATTTAATTCACCCCTCCACTTT. Encoded protein: CASSPFAGFNSPLHF.

This clonotype was detected only a few times. The chain carries TRBV6-5 and TRBJ1-5; D uncertain. There are 16 residues in the CDR3. CDR1 and CDR2 (germline): MNHEY, SVGAGI. The V gene lost 6 bases and the J gene lost 0 bases, with 15 bases spanning the gap. The CDR3 sequence is CASSPGNFNSNQPQHF. The CDR3 nucleotides read TGTGCCAGCAGCCCCGGTAACTTTAATAGCAATCAGCCCCAGCATTTT.

The chain joins TRBV7-8 to TRBJ2-1, with TRBD1 matching over 7 bases. Germline-derived CDR1 and CDR2 are SGHVS and FQNEAQ. J was trimmed by 6 bases and V by 5 bases; bases with no gene match: 13. This CDR3 spans 16 amino acids. The CDR3 coding sequence is TGTGCCAGCAGCCAAGGACAGGTCCTAATGGCCAATGAGCAGTTCTTC. It encodes CASSQGQVLMANEQFF.

This chain links TRBV5-1 with TRBJ2-1; either TRBD1 or TRBD2 may fit D (5 bases each). This CDR3 region has 16 residues. Trimming removed 4 bases from V and 5 bases from J, with 19 bases in between. Germline CDR1 SGHRS, CDR2 YFSETQ. The CDR3 sequence: CASSENVFGGHNEQFF. The CDR3 DNA follows: TGCGCCAGCAGCGAGAACGTTTTTGGGGGTCACAATGAGCAGTTCTTC.

The chain uses TRBV7-2 and TRBJ2-3; D gene ambiguous. The CDR3 has 15 residues. Trimming took 2 bases from V and 3 from J, leaving 12 bases between them. CDR1 SGHTA and CDR2 FQGNSA come from the germline V gene. The CDR3 bases are TGTGCCAGCAGCTTATCCCCGTCGTGGACAGATACGCAGTATTTT. Translation: CASSLSPSWTDTQYF.

The chain is built from TRBV5-5 and TRBJ2-3, with 7 bases fitting TRBD1. The junction had 24 bases not matched to a gene; V was cut back by 4 bases and J by 1 base. This CDR3 is 21 amino acids long. Germline lookup yields CDR1 SGHKS and CDR2 YYEKEE (reference sequence). The CDR3 protein is CASSVGKEGQVAWYGTDTQYF. The DNA of the CDR3 is TGTGCCAGCAGCGTTGGCAAAGAAGGACAGGTGGCATGGTACGGCACAGATACGCAGTATTTT.

In regard to this clonotype: One end of the junction fails to match germline, which may point to a read error. The genes are TRBV24-1 and TRBJ2-1; possible D gene TRBD1, 6 bases. Germline CDR1 KGHDR, CDR2 SFDVKD. CDR3 length equals 16 residues. The CDR3 bases are TGTGCCACCAGTGTTAAGCGGCAGGGGACCTACACTGAGCAGTTCTTC. Protein product: CATSVKRQGTYTEQFF.

The rearrangement links TRBV6-2 or TRBV6-3 to TRBJ1-1, with 7 bases identical to TRBD1. Unmatched junction bases numbered 6, after V lost 2 bases and J lost 0 bases. The CDR3 spans 16 residues. CDR1 MNHEY and CDR2 SVGEGT come from the germline V gene. The CDR3 DNA is TGTGCCAGCAGTTACCCAGAGGGACAGATGAACACTGAAGCTTTCTTT. This gives the protein CASSYPEGQMNTEAFF.

The genes are TRBV7-2 and TRBJ1-2; D remains ambiguous. Trimming left V 2 bases short and J 1 base short, with 14 bases between. This CDR3 has 16 amino acids. From germline, CDR1 is SGHTA and CDR2 FQGNSA. CDR3 DNA sequence: TGTGCCAGCAGCTTAATTGGTGGCAACGATAACTATGGCTACACCTTC. This codes for CASSLIGGNDNYGYTF.

This clonotype occurred a few times. The V and J genes are TRBV7-2 and TRBJ1-1; D gene ambiguous. Trimming removed 5 bases from V and 1 base from J, with 14 bases in between. CDR1 is SGHTA, CDR2 FQGNSA, per germline. The CDR3 length is 15 residues. This CDR3 reads CASSPAPGRNTEAFF. CDR3 bases: TGTGCCAGCAGCCCGGCCCCTGGAAGGAACACTGAAGCTTTCTTT.

This rearrangement joins TRBV11-3 to TRBJ1-1; TRBD1 might be the D (6 bases). This CDR3 spans 15 amino acids. Germline V gives CDR1 SGHNT, CDR2 YENEEA. Trimming left V 0 bases short and J 6 bases short, with 14 bases between. For the CDR3, the DNA is TGTGCCAGCAGCTTAGATGGGCAGGGGTCTTCTGAAGCTTTCTTT. It codes for CASSLDGQGSSEAFF.

This clonotype was counted a single time. V and J are TRBV6-2 or TRBV6-3 and TRBJ2-3, with D perhaps TRBD2 (6 bases). Deletions cut 6 bases from V and 2 bases from J, with 24 bases between. The germline V gene has CDR1 MNHEY and CDR2 SVGEGT. This CDR3 comprises 18 residues. CDR3 coding DNA: TGTGCCAGCAGGGTCAGTGTCAAGGGACTCCTGTTCACAGATACGCAGTATTTT. This translates into CASRVSVKGLLFTDTQYF.

V is TRBV12-5 and J is TRBJ2-1; D is perhaps TRBD1 or TRBD2 (5 bases each). Germline V gives CDR1 LGHNT, CDR2 FRNRAP. V was cut by 5 bases and J by 8 bases, with 7 bases left in between. This CDR3 has 11 residues. CDR3 in amino acids: CASGRGDEQFF. The DNA for the CDR3 is TGTGCTAGTGGTCGAGGGGATGAGCAGTTCTTC.

In the case of this clonotype: A much larger clone differs by one base, so this may be a read error. CDR3: CVSSQDSGGSTDTQYF. CDR3 in DNA: TGCGTCAGCAGCCAAGATAGCGGGGGCAGCACAGATACGCAGTATTTT. This rearrangement joins TRBV4-3 to TRBJ2-3; 9 positions agree with TRBD2. The germline V gene has CDR1 LGHNA and CDR2 YSLEER. This CDR3 region has 16 residues.

Concerning this clonotype: This may come from a read error, since a much larger clone is one base off. The chain joins TRBV29-1 to TRBJ2-4; weak D call: TRBD1 (6 bases). CDR1 SQVTM and CDR2 ANQGSEA come from the germline V gene. The CDR3 sequence is 12 residues long. The CDR3 nucleotides are TGCAGCGGAGGACCGCGACGGGACATTCGGTACTTC. This encodes CSGGPRRDIRYF.

This sequence joins TRBV7-2 and TRBJ1-5; D is unresolved. The CDR3 sequence is 15 residues long. Germline assignment: CDR1 SGHTA and CDR2 FQGNSA. V dropped 1 base and J dropped 7 bases, with 14 bases sitting between them. The CDR3, as DNA: TGTGCCAGCAGCTTAGACCCCGGTTTGGACCAGCCCCAGCATTTT. This codes for CASSLDPGLDQPQHF.

This clonotype was seen more than once but under ten times. The chain joins TRBV5-6 to TRBJ2-4; 10 bases align to TRBD1. The DNA end favors TRBJ2-7, so the J call may be wrong. Germline loops: CDR1 SGHDT, CDR2 YYEEEE. The length of the CDR3 is 15 residues. The CDR3, as DNA: TGTGCCAGCAGCTTGTCGGGACAGGGGACGCACGAGCAGTACTTC. It specifies CASSLSGQGTHEQYF.

The chain links TRBV29-1 to TRBJ1-1; weak D call: TRBD1 (6 bases). CDR3 size: 13 residues. The ends were cut back, 3 bases at V and 5 bases at J, with 13 bases in the middle. Germline assignment: CDR1 SQVTM and CDR2 ANQGSEA. DNA of the CDR3: TGCAGCGTTGATACAGGGCGGGGGACTGAAGCTTTCTTT. This translates into CSVDTGRGTEAFF.

The chain combines TRBV5-8 with TRBJ1-4; D unresolved. V lost 9 bases and J 5 bases, leaving 14 bases between the germline ends. The CDR3 totals 13 residues. CDR1 is SGHTS, CDR2 YDEGEE, per germline. The CDR3 spells CATLPGLNEKLFF. The CDR3 DNA follows: TGTGCCACCCTCCCGGGGTTAAATGAAAAACTGTTTTTT.

A few counts support this clonotype. The rearrangement links TRBV28 to TRBJ2-7; possible D gene TRBD1, 6 bases. The CDR3 contains 13 residues. With 2 bases removed from V and 4 bases from J, the gap between germline ends came to 9 bases. Germline V gene sequence: CDR1 MDHEN, CDR2 SYDVKM. DNA of the CDR3: TGTGCCAGCAGTTTAAACGACAGGTACGAGCAGTACTTC. Protein product: CASSLNDRYEQYF.

This clonotype was found many times. The V gene is TRBV12-3 or TRBV12-4, the J gene TRBJ2-1; tentatively, D is TRBD1 (6 bases). The V gene lost 6 bases and the J gene lost 7 bases, with 10 bases spanning the gap. The CDR3 contains 12 residues. CDR3 DNA: TGTGCCAGCAGCTCCCAGGGGAATGAGCAGTTCTTC. This encodes CASSSQGNEQFF.

Concerning this clonotype: A much more abundant neighbour one base away suggests this may be a read error. The genes are TRBV10-3 and TRBJ2-7, with 7 bases identical to TRBD1. The length of the CDR3 is 13 residues. The germline V gene has CDR1 ENHRY and CDR2 SYGVKD. V was pared by 6 bases and J by 3 bases, with 5 bases of the junction left unmatched. For the CDR3, the DNA is TGTGCCATCAGGGTGACAGGGATCTACGAGCAGTACTTC. It codes for CAIRVTGIYEQYF.

The sample holds a few counts of this clonotype. The V call is TRBV6-5, the J call TRBJ2-1; TRBD2 aligns across 8 bases. J was trimmed by 2 bases and V by 0 bases; bases with no gene match: 3. This CDR3 has 16 amino acids. Germline CDR1 MNHEY, CDR2 SVGAGI. CDR3 nucleotide sequence: TGTGCCAGCAGTTACTCGGGAGCGGGGGCCTACAATGAGCAGTTCTTC. Its translation: CASSYSGAGAYNEQFF.

With respect to this clonotype: The germline gene is not matched at one end of the junction; a read error may be the cause. This rearrangement joins TRBV19 to TRBJ1-2; no clear D. CDR3 length: 12 amino acids. Germline CDR1 reads LNHDA; CDR2 reads SQIVND (reference sequence). The chain's CDR3 is CASEGLWYGYTF. The DNA of the CDR3 is TGCGCCAGTGAGGGTTTGTGGTATGGCTACACCTTC.

This clonotype came up a few times. The chain combines TRBV6-5 with TRBJ2-7; D gene uncertain. V lost 0 bases, J lost 1 base, and 13 bases lay in between. The CDR3 contains 16 residues. Germline lookup yields CDR1 MNHEY and CDR2 SVGAGI. The chain's CDR3 is CASSYSIGPRSYEQYF. As DNA, the CDR3 is TGTGCCAGCAGTTACTCGATCGGGCCGAGATCCTACGAGCAGTACTTC.

V and J are TRBV4-1 and TRBJ2-1; D is unclear. The CDR3 extends over 12 amino acids. The V gene lost 4 bases and the J gene lost 8 bases, with 9 bases spanning the gap. The germline CDR1 and CDR2 sequences are MGHRA and YSYEKL. In DNA, the CDR3 is TGCGCCAGCAGCCCAACCCCCGATGAGCAGTTCTTC. Its translation: CASSPTPDEQFF.

Only a few counts were recorded for this clonotype. This chain uses TRBV7-2 with TRBJ2-1, with D possibly TRBD1 on 6 matching bases. The CDR3 covers 15 residues. The V end lost 5 bases, the J end lost 6 bases, and 17 bases lay between the germline ends. Germline values: CDR1 SGHTA, CDR2 FQGNSA. The CDR3 is CASSHRVGLFNEQFF. In DNA form, the CDR3 reads TGTGCCAGCAGCCACAGGGTGGGTCTGTTCAATGAGCAGTTCTTC.

In its sample, this clonotype was seen a few times. The junction departs from germline at one end; a sequencing error may be responsible. The V call is TRBV28, the J call TRBJ1-2; maybe TRBD1 (6 bases). In germline, CDR1 is MDHEN, CDR2 SYDVKM. The CDR3 runs 14 residues. The CDR3 protein is CASRGHGGAYGHTF. DNA of the CDR3: TGTGCCAGCAGGGGCCACGGGGGCGCCTATGGCCACACCTTC.

The V gene is TRBV30, the J gene TRBJ1-2; D not resolved. V gave up 2 bases and J gave up 6 bases, with 16 bases separating them. The CDR3 runs 14 residues. CDR1 and CDR2 (germline): GTSNPN, SVGIG (reference sequence). Here the CDR3 reads CAWSLYTRFNGYTF. In DNA, the CDR3 is TGTGCCTGGAGTCTATACACCCGCTTCAATGGCTACACCTTC.

This clonotype has just a few counts. This rearrangement joins TRBV2 to TRBJ2-3; D is possibly TRBD2 (6 bases). With 6 bases removed from V and 4 bases from J, the gap between germline ends came to 14 bases. The CDR3 has 14 amino acids. Germline assignment: CDR1 SNHLY and CDR2 FYNNEI. The CDR3 sequence is CASRGLPGADTQYF. The CDR3 nucleotides read TGTGCCAGCAGGGGACTTCCCGGCGCAGATACGCAGTATTTT.